The TCR beta chain under discussion was sequenced for a study of T cell responses to AZD1222 COVID-19 vaccine. Libraries were prepared by immunoSEQ multiplex PCR; TCRdb keeps only in-frame clonotypes and omits some of them. The sample has about 59,000 clones, 84% seen once; the top ten hold about 7%. Worth noting for this clone: The antigen is undetermined.

Broader study findings: In a largely white British group with more females than males, clonal diversity was possibly underestimated.

In germline, CDR1 is SGHRS, CDR2 YFSETQ. After removal of 5 bases from V and 6 bases from J, the junction contained 12 bases not matched to a gene. This CDR3 has 16 residues. This sample comprised peripheral blood, obtained on day 0 of AZD1222 vaccination. The sequence was obtained from an adult in good health. The rearrangement uses TRBV5-1 and TRBJ1-4; TRBD1 aligns across 8 bases. The CDR3 here is CASRSGQGGGYEKLFF. CDR3 bases: TGCGCCAGCAGATCTGGACAGGGTGGGGGGTATGAAAAACTGTTTTTT.